This T cell receptor (beta chain) emerged from a study of metastatic and nonmetastatic thyroid tumors. As for the study in general: For malignant and benign thyroid patients, tumor or nodule tissue and blood were the sources whose repertoires were compared.

The CDR3 is 14 residues long. Methods used by the authors: Clinicopathological groups differed in CDR3, with these differences serving to build a distant-metastasis classifier for papillary thyroid cancer. TCRdb reanalyzed the PCR reads via MiXCR. TCRdb assigned the V and J calls; the authors' analysis was not used. Of under 60,000 clones detected, 22% appear once; the ten largest clones hold about 3.8%. Thyroid surgery was performed in patients who had received no treatment beforehand. General study points: A significant increase in TCR beta diversity was reportedly seen in malignant thyroid tumors relative to benign nodules, in blood and tumor.

Regarding this clone: The antigen remains unidentified. It may be a read error: a sequence one base away is much more abundant.

V is TRBV12-3 or TRBV12-4 and J is TRBJ2-5, with D possibly being TRBD2 (5 bases). The clonotype was recovered from a male donor with papillary thyroid cancer or a benign thyroid nodule (not recorded which). Some clones in this sample may be carry-over from other donors' samples. The sample consisted of blood. As DNA, the CDR3 is TGTGCCGGCAGTTTAGCGCGGTTCGAGGAGACCCAGTACTTC. This encodes CAGSLARFEETQYF.